The entry that follows covers one TCR beta chain sequence. Its specificity is not known. The sample belongs to a study of regulatory T cells in long-lasting Graves disease. As for time point: persistent/refractory GD, antithyroid drugs over 5 years with positive TRAb. The authors made the TCR library using RNA they extracted from PBMCs. General study findings and limits: Shared public clonotypes totalled approximately 3,000 in persistent patients, compared with just under 1,000 in new patients. Researchers examined only peripheral blood and not thyroid tissue. Persistent cases favored TRBV28, TRBJ1-2 and TRBJ2-5.

The V and J ends lost 4 bases and 6 bases respectively, with 17 bases between them. There are 15 residues in the CDR3. Germline CDR1 is MNHGY and CDR2 is SVAAGI. Arm-PCR of CDR3 regions and iRepertoire HTBI primers were used to build TCR beta libraries. A single record per CDR3 protein comes from TCRdb applying MiXCR to the multiplex PCR reads. The table lists 350,000 to 450,000 distinct CDR3 sequences, 20% of them singletons. The clonotype was recovered from a female donor with Graves disease. The J gene is TRBJ2-3, the V gene TRBV6-9; tentatively, D is TRBD2 (5 bases). Sample: peripheral blood mononuclear cells (PBMCs), taken when the disease was refractory, from a patient treated with antithyroid drugs. The CDR3 coding sequence is TGTGCCAGCAGTTGGAGAGGCGGGCCCGTGGATACGCAGTATTTT. Amino acids: CASSWRGGPVDTQYF.